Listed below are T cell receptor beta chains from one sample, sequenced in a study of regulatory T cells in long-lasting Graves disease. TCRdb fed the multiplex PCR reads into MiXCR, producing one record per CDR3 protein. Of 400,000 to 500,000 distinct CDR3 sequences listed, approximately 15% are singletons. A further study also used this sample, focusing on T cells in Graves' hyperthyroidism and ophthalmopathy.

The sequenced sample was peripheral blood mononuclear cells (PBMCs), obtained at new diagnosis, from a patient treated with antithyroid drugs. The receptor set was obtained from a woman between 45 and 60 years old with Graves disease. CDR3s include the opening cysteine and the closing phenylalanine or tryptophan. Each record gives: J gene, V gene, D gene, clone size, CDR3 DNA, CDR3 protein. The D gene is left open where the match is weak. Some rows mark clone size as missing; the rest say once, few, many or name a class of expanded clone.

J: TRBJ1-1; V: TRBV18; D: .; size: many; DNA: TGTGCCAGCTCACCAACTCAGCAGAACACTGAAGCTTTCTTT; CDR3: CASSPTQQNTEAFF
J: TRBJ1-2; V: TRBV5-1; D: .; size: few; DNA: TGCGCCAGCAGCTTCACAGAGTCCTATGGCTACACCTTC; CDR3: CASSFTESYGYTF
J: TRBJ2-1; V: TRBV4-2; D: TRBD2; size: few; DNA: TGTGCAGTTAGTGGGACTAGCGGGAGTGTCGGTGAGCAGTTCTTC; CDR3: CAVSGTSGSVGEQFF
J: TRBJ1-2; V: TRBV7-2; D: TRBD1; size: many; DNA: TGTGCCAGCAGCTTAGTAGGGGGCGATGGCTACACCTTC; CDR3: CASSLVGGDGYTF
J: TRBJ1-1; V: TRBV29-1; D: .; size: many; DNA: TGCAGCGTCCCCGGCGTTGGGGGTTTGAACACTGAAGCTTTCTTT; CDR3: CSVPGVGGLNTEAFF
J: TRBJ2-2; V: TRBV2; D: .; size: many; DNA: TGTGCCAGCCGGCCGGGGGGCGACACCGGGGAGCTGTTTTTT; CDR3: CASRPGGDTGELFF
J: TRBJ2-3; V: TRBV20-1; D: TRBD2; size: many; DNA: TGCAGTGCAAGTCTCGGACTAGCGGGAGGCACAGATACGCAGTATTTT; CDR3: CSASLGLAGGTDTQYF
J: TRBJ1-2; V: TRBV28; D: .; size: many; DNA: TGTGCCAGCCTCACGCCAGGAGCTAACTATGGCTACACCTTC; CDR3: CASLTPGANYGYTF
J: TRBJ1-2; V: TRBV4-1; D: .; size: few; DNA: TGCGCCAGCAGCCAAGATCGGGGCAGGGAAAACTATGGCTACACCTTC; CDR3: CASSQDRGRENYGYTF
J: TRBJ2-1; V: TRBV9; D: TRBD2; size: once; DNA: TGTGCCAGCACCCCCCTAGCGGAGAGCCTTAATGAGCAGTTCTTC; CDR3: CASTPLAESLNEQFF
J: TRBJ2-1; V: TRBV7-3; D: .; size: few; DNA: TGTGCCAGCAGCCCTAACGGGAGTGAGCAGTTCTTC; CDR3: CASSPNGSEQFF
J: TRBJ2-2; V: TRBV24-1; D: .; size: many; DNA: TGTGCCACCAGTGATTTTCAGGGTCACACCGGGGAGCTGTTTTTT; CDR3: CATSDFQGHTGELFF
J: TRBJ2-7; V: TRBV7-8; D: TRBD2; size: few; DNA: TGTGCCAGCACCCCGGCAGGGACTATCCGTCTCGAGCAGTACTTC; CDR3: CASTPAGTIRLEQYF
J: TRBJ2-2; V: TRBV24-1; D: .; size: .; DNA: TGTGCCACCAGTGAAAAGGAAACCGGGGAGCTGTTTTTT; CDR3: CATSEKETGELFF
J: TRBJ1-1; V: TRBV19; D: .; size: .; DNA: TGTGCCAGTAGTATAGACTCCGGACTTGTGAACACTGAAGCTTTCTTT; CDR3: CASSIDSGLVNTEAFF
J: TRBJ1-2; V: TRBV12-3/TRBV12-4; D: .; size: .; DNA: TGTGCCAGCTCTGGTCTGAGCCCTAACTATGGCTACACCTTC; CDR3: CASSGLSPNYGYTF
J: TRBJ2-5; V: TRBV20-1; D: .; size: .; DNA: TGCAGTGCTAGCGGAGGGGGGGAGACCCAGTACTTC; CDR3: CSASGGGETQYF
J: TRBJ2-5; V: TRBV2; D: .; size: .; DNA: TGTGCCAGCAGTGAATGGGGGGTGGGGGTCCAAGAGACCCAGTACTTC; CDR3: CASSEWGVGVQETQYF
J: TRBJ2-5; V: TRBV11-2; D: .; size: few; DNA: TGTGCCAGCAGCTTAGGGAGAGGGGTAGTGGAGACCCAGTACTTC; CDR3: CASSLGRGVVETQYF
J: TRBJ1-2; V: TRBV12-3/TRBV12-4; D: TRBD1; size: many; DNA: TGTGCCAGCAGTTTAGGCCCCAGGGGGCTTAATGGCTACACCTTC; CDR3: CASSLGPRGLNGYTF
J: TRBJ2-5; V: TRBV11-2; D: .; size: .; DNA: TGTGCCAGCAGCTTAGCCGTCACAGGGTACCAAGAGACCCAGTACTTC; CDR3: CASSLAVTGYQETQYF
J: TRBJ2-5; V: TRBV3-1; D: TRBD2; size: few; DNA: TGTGCCAGCAGCCGAGGACTAGCGGGAGCTGTATCGGAGACCCAGTACTTC; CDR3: CASSRGLAGAVSETQYF
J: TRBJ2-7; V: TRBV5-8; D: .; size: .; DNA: TGTGCCAGCGACCGGGACCGTGCGGGGGAGCAGTACTTC; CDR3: CASDRDRAGEQYF
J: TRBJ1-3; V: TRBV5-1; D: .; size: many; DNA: TGCGCCAGCAGCTTGGGGACACCCAGAGCCTACACCATATATTTT; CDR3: CASSLGTPRAYTIYF
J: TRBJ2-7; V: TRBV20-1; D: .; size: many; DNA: TGCAGTGCTATAGACAGACGTAACCACGAGCAGTACTTC; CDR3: CSAIDRRNHEQYF
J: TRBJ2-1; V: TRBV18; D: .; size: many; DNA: TGTGCCAGCTCACCACAGACATATGAGCAGTTCTTC; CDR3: CASSPQTYEQFF
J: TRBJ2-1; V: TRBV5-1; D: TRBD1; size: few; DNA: TGCGCCAGCAGCTTGGGACAGGGGGACGGCGAGCAGTTCTTC; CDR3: CASSLGQGDGEQFF
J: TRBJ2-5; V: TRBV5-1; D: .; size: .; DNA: TGCGCCAGCAGCCCGAATGGGATAGGGGAAGAGACCCAGTACTTC; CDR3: CASSPNGIGEETQYF
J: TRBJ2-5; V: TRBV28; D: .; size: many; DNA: TGTGCCAGCAGTTTTGAGGGAGGTGGAGAGGAGACCCAGTACTTC; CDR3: CASSFEGGGEETQYF
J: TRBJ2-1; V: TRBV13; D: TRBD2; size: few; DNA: TGTGCCAGCAGCTTAGTATCGAGGGCGGGGGATGAGCAGTTCTTC; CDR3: CASSLVSRAGDEQFF
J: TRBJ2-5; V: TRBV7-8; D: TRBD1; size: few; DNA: TGTGCCAGCAGCGCCTCACAGGGGCCGGGTGAGGGGACCCAGTACTTC; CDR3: CASSASQGPGEGTQYF
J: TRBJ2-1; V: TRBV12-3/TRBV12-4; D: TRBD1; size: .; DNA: TGTGCCAGCACTCTTGGGAGACAGGGGGAGCAGTTCTTC; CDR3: CASTLGRQGEQFF
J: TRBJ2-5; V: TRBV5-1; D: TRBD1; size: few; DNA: TGCGCCAGCAGCTGGAGGACAGGGGGCCAAGAGACCCAGTACTTC; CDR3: CASSWRTGGQETQYF
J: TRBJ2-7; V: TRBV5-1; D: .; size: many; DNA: TGCGCCAGCAGCTTGGGAGTCCCCTCCTACGAGCAGTACTTC; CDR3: CASSLGVPSYEQYF
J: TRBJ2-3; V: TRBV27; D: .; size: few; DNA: TGTGCCAGCAGGGCCTCGGGAACTAGCACAGATACGCAGTATTTT; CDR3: CASRASGTSTDTQYF
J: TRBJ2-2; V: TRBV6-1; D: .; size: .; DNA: TGTGCCAGCCCGATGGGGTCGAACACCGGGGAGCTGTTTTTT; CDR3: CASPMGSNTGELFF
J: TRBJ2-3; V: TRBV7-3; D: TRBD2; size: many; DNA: TGTGCCAGCAGCCCGTGGGTGGGAGGGCCTACAGATACGCAGTATTTT; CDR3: CASSPWVGGPTDTQYF
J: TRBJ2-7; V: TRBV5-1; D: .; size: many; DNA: TGCGCCAGCAGCTGGACGACAGGACCCTACTACGAGCAGTACTTC; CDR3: CASSWTTGPYYEQYF
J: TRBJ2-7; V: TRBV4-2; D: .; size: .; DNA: TGTGCCAGCAGCCAAGAAAAGCTAGCCTACGAGCAGTACTTC; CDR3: CASSQEKLAYEQYF
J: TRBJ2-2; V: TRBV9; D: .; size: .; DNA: TGTGCCAGCAGCGGGGGGGGGGGCGCCTCCACCGGGGAGCTGTTTTTT; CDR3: CASSGGGGASTGELFF
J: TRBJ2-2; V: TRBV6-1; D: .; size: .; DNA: TGTGCCAGCAGTGAAGCGAGGGGATTGAGCACCGGGGAGCTGTTTTTT; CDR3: CASSEARGLSTGELFF
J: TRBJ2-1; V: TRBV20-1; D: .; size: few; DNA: TGCAGTGCACCTCAGGGCTACCGGGATGAGCAGTTCTTC; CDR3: CSAPQGYRDEQFF
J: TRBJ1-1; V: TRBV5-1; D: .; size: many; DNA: TGCGCCAGCAGAGGGCAGGGGTCCCGATTACTGAACACTGAAGCTTTCTTT; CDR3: CASRGQGSRLLNTEAFF
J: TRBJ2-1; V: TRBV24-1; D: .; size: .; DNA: TGTGCCACCAGTGATTGGGGACCCCGTGAGCAGTTCTTC; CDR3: CATSDWGPREQFF
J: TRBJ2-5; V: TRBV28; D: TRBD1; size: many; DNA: TGTGCCAGCACCCCCCTCTCCCCGGGACAGGGGCTTGAGACCCAGTACTTC; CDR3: CASTPLSPGQGLETQYF
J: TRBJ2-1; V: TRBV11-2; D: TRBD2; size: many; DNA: TGTGCCAGCAGCTTATTTTCTAGCGGGAGAGGAGGCTCCTACAATGAGCAGTTCTTC; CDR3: CASSLFSSGRGGSYNEQFF
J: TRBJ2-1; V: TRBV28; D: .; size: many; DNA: TGTGCCAGCACTTTGAAGGGGTTGACCTACAATGAGCAGTTCTTC; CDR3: CASTLKGLTYNEQFF
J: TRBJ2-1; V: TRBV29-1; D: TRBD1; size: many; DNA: TGCAGCGTTGAACGGACAGGGGTGGGTAATGAGCAGTTCTTC; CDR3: CSVERTGVGNEQFF
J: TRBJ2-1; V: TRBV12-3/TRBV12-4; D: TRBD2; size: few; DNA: TGTGCCAGCAGGGGCGGGAGGGGTGAGCAGTTCTTC; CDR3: CASRGGRGEQFF
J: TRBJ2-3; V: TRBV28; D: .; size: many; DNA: TGTGCCAGCACCGAATGGGGCACAACGATTTACACAGATACGCAGTATTTT; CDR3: CASTEWGTTIYTDTQYF
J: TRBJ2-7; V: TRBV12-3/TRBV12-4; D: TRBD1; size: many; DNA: TGTGCCAGCAGTTTGGAAGGGGGCAGGTCCTACGAGCAGTACTTC; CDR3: CASSLEGGRSYEQYF
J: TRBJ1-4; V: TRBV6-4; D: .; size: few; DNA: TGTGCCAGCAGTGACAACAGGGTTGGTGGTGAAAAACTGTTTTTT; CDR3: CASSDNRVGGEKLFF